The clone carrying this TCR beta chain is a singleton in its sample. With V trimmed by 3 bases and J by 1 base, 3 bases remained unmatched. CDR3 length: 14 residues. CDR1 and CDR2 from the germline V gene are PRHDT and FYEKMQ (reference sequence). This table comes from immunoSEQ multiplex PCR, and its TCRdb copy is limited to in-frame clones, with some not included. The table lists about 330,000 clones, 75% to 90% of them singletons. The sample comes from a study of blood T cell repertoires in COVID-19. For the study at large: Sites across the United States, Italy and Spain contributed samples from acute and convalescent COVID-19.

Source material: PBMCs or T cells enriched from blood (not recorded which). This chain links TRBV13 with TRBJ2-7; 7 bases are a match to TRBD1. The TCR sequence derives from a man aged 25 to 45 who had recovered from COVID-19. The CDR3 region is CASSFRDSSYEQYF. Written as DNA, the CDR3 is TGTGCCAGCAGCTTCCGGGACAGTTCCTACGAGCAGTACTTC. The full variable domain, rest sourced from reference TRBV13 and TRBJ2-7, is AAGVIQSPRHLIKEKRETATLKCYPIPRHDTVYWYQQGPGQDPQFLISFYEKMQSDKGSIPDRFSAQQFSDYHSELNMSSLELGDSALYFCASSFRDSSYEQYFGPGTRLTVT.